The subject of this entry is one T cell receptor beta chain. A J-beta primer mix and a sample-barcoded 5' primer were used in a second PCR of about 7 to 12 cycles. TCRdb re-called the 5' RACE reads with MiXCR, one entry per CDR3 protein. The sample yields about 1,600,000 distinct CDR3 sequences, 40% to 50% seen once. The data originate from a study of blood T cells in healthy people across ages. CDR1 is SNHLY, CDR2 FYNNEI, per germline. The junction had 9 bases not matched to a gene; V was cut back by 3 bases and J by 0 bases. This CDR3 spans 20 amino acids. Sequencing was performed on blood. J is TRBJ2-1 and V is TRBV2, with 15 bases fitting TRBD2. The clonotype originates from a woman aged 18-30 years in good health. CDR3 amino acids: CASSDPGLAGGPSSYNEQFF. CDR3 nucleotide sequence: TGTGCCAGCAGTGACCCGGGACTAGCGGGGGGACCGAGCTCCTACAATGAGCAGTTCTTC.